What follows is one T cell receptor beta chain and its context. The antigen remains unidentified. TCR beta cDNA was generated via 5'RACE template switching incorporating UMIs. TCRdb reprocessed the 5' RACE reads; each CDR3 protein has one entry and no DNA is given. The sample holds about 450,000 distinct CDR3 sequences. This specimen comes from a study of T cells expressing NK-cell markers. Study as a whole: One of eight sequenced donors was HCMV-seronegative; the other seven were seropositive. General study results and limits: Also leading the CD3+CD56-NKG2C+ fraction in several donors were these clonotypes. In five or six donors, dominant CD3+CD56+NKG2C+ clonotypes ranked among the top 10 CD8+ clonotypes.

Per the germline V gene, CDR1 is LNHNV and CDR2 is YYDKDF (reference sequence). The CDR3 consists of 16 residues. Sequencing was carried out using blood T cells: a sorted CD56 or NKG2C T cell subset, CD4+ or CD8+ T cells, or bulk PBMC T cells (not recorded which). The clonotype comes from a woman aged 18-70 years in good health. This chain links TRBV15 with TRBJ2-3; TCRdb proposes TRBD1, but this gene call is untestable without DNA. The CDR3 sequence is CATSMVGEWGGDTQYF.